The 21 T cell receptor beta chains below were found in one sample sequenced in a study of blood T cell repertoires in COVID-19 (dated by TCRdb to 2020 to 2021). The library came from the immunoSEQ multiplex PCR assay. What TCRdb holds here is the immuneACCESS table cut down to in-frame rearrangements. Part of the clones is not present; checked against another copy, under half of the missing clones reflect an unresolved V gene, and the others are unexplained. This sample holds about 260,000 clones; more than 75% were observed only once. About 5.2% of the sample is taken by the ten largest. The specimen sequenced was peripheral blood. All receptors derive from a woman in her sixties or seventies with COVID-19, enrolled during active disease.

The chain has TRBV15 and TRBJ2-7; D uncertain. The V gene lost 5 bases and the J gene lost 1 base, with 24 bases spanning the gap. Germline CDR1 LNHNV, CDR2 YYDKDF (reference sequence). CDR3 length equals 18 residues. In nucleotides, the CDR3 is TGTGCCACCAGCCTCAATTTGGCAGGAAAACAATTTTCCTACGAGCAGTACTTC. It encodes CATSLNLAGKQFSYEQYF.

The rearrangement links TRBV28 to TRBJ2-3, with D possibly matching TRBD1 (6 bases). Germline V CDR1 and CDR2: MDHEN, SYDVKM. The germline V and J ends were trimmed by 4 bases and 6 bases, with 14 bases remaining between them. This CDR3 contains 14 residues. This CDR3 is CASSSSTGYDTQYF. CDR3 in DNA: TGTGCCAGCAGTTCCTCAACAGGGTACGATACGCAGTATTTT.

The V and J genes are TRBV4-2 and TRBJ2-7; D perhaps matches TRBD2 (5 bases). The V end lost 3 bases, the J end lost 0 bases, and 9 bases lay between the germline ends. The length of the CDR3 is 14 residues. CDR1 and CDR2 from the germline V gene are LGHNA and YNFKEQ. The CDR3 spells CASSQDLASYEQYF. The DNA for the CDR3 is TGTGCCAGCAGCCAGGACTTGGCCTCCTACGAGCAGTACTTC.

The chain recombines TRBV6-2 or TRBV6-3 with TRBJ1-6; a possible D gene is TRBD1 (6 bases). The ends were cut back, 2 bases at V and 10 bases at J, with 12 bases in the middle. Germline CDR1 and CDR2: MNHEY and SVGEGT. This CDR3 comprises 14 residues. CDR3 sequence (DNA): TGTGCCAGCAGTTACACACAGGGTGGATCACCCCTCCACTTT. Translating gives CASSYTQGGSPLHF.

This clone has just one count. The J gene is TRBJ1-1, the V gene TRBV5-1; D is unresolved. V shed 5 bases and J shed 2 bases, with 16 bases lying between them. The CDR3 runs to 15 residues. CDR1 SGHRS and CDR2 YFSETQ come from the germline V gene. CDR3 protein: CASRNREAENTEAFF. CDR3 in DNA: TGCGCCAGCAGGAACCGAGAGGCAGAAAACACTGAAGCTTTCTTT.

V is TRBV6-1 and J is TRBJ1-2; no firm D call. The germline V gene has CDR1 MNHNS and CDR2 SASEGT. This CDR3 spans 12 amino acids. V was pared by 2 bases and J by 3 bases, with 4 bases between. The CDR3 DNA reads TGTGCCAGCAGTGAACCAGACTATGGCTACACCTTC. Its protein is CASSEPDYGYTF.

This chain links TRBV3-1 (or the pseudogene TRBV3-2) with TRBJ2-2, with a possible D match to TRBD1 (5 bases). V was clipped by 3 bases and J by 6 bases, with 14 bases between them. The germline V gene encodes CDR1 LGHDT and CDR2 YNNKEL (reference sequence). The CDR3 covers 15 residues. CDR3 amino acids: CASSQPGPRAGELFF. The CDR3 bases are TGTGCCAGCAGCCAGCCCGGGCCCAGGGCCGGGGAGCTGTTTTTT.

The chain joins TRBV24-1 to TRBJ2-1, with a weak D call TRBD1 (6 bases). This CDR3 contains 15 residues. Germline V gene lookup returns CDR1 KGHDR and CDR2 SFDVKD. Deletions cut 2 bases from V and 1 base from J, with 8 bases between. CDR3 sequence: CATSDWTASYNEQFF. CDR3 coding DNA: TGTGCCACCAGTGATTGGACAGCTTCCTACAATGAGCAGTTCTTC.

The table lists this clone with a count of one. The chain combines TRBV5-1 with TRBJ2-5; no firm D call. The V end was cut by 2 bases, the J end by 5 bases, with 10 bases between. The CDR3 is 13 residues long. CDR1 SGHRS and CDR2 YFSETQ come from the germline V gene. The CDR3 bases are TGCGCCAGCAGCTTTGGCATCGGGGAGACCCAGTACTTC. It is translated as CASSFGIGETQYF.

The chain links TRBV2 to TRBJ1-6; D is uncertain. V lost 2 bases and J lost 2, with 10 bases in between. The germline V gene encodes CDR1 SNHLY and CDR2 FYNNEI. The CDR3 has 16 residues. CDR3 in amino acids: CASSESLGPYNSPLHF. The DNA of the CDR3 is TGTGCCAGCAGTGAATCGTTGGGCCCCTATAATTCACCCCTCCACTTT.

In its sample, this clone was seen once. CDR3 amino acids: CAWMDGGAGGTQYF. The DNA of the CDR3 is TGTGCCTGGATGGATGGGGGGGCCGGAGGGACCCAGTACTTC. The gene calls are TRBV30 and TRBJ2-5; D possibly corresponds to TRBD2 (7 bases). Germline-derived CDR1 and CDR2 are GTSNPN and SVGIG (reference sequence). The germline V and J ends were trimmed by 4 bases and 7 bases, with 19 bases remaining between them. This CDR3 is 14 amino acids long.

J is TRBJ2-4 and V is TRBV28, with D possibly being TRBD2 (5 bases). Trimming pared 7 bases from V and 9 bases from J, leaving 16 bases between. CDR3 length: 13 residues. CDR1 and CDR2 from the germline V gene are MDHEN and SYDVKM. The CDR3 region has the DNA TGTGCCAGCACTGGAGGTGGGGTTCGCATTCAGTACTTC. Amino acid sequence: CASTGGGVRIQYF. Supplemented by reference TRBV28 and TRBJ2-4, the full variable domain reads DVKVTQSSRYLVKRTGEKVFLECVQDMDHENMFWYRQDPGLGLRLIYFSYDVKMKEKGDIPEGYSVSREKKERFSLILESASTNQTSMYLCASTGGGVRIQYFGAGTRLSVL.

The rearrangement uses TRBV28 and TRBJ2-7; the match to TRBD1 covers 8 bases. Looked up from germline, CDR1 is MDHEN and CDR2 is SYDVKM. With 2 bases clipped from V and 5 bases from J, the junction kept 11 bases outside the gene matches. The CDR3 totals 16 residues. CDR3 DNA sequence: TGTGCCAGCAGTTTAGTTTCCGGCGACAGGGGCCACGAGCAGTACTTC. It codes for CASSLVSGDRGHEQYF.

The chain has TRBV28 and TRBJ1-4; no firm D call. The length of the CDR3 is 12 residues. Trimming removed 5 bases at V and 8 bases at J, with 9 bases between. Germline lookup yields CDR1 MDHEN and CDR2 SYDVKM. The CDR3 nucleotides read TGTGCCAGCAGTCCCCCCCTAGAAAAACTGTTTTTT. Amino acids: CASSPPLEKLFF.

V gene TRBV5-1 combines with J gene TRBJ1-1, with unresolved D. CDR1 is SGHRS, CDR2 YFSETQ, per germline. The CDR3 length is 14 residues. The V and J ends lost 0 bases and 1 base respectively, with 7 bases between them. In nucleotides, the CDR3 is TGCGCCAGCAGCTTGGAAGCCCAGAACACTGAAGCTTTCTTT. Translated: CASSLEAQNTEAFF. Full variable domain (missing parts from reference TRBV5-1 and TRBJ1-1): KAGVTQTPRYLIKTRGQQVTLSCSPISGHRSVSWYQQTPGQGLQFLFEYFSETQRNKGNFPGRFSGRQFSNSRSEMNVSTLELGDSALYLCASSLEAQNTEAFFGQGTRLTVV.

The chain recombines TRBV20-1 with TRBJ1-5; the D gene is possibly TRBD1 (5 bases). Trimming pared 3 bases from V and 0 bases from J, leaving 12 bases between. The CDR3 runs to 15 residues. The germline V gene encodes CDR1 DFQATT and CDR2 SNEGSKA (reference sequence). The CDR3 bases are TGCAGTGCTAGTATGGACAAAAATAGCAATCAGCCCCAGCATTTT. This translates into CSASMDKNSNQPQHF.

The CDR3 region has the DNA TGCAGCGTATACGACAGGGGTCGCCAAGAGACCCAGTACTTC. Translation gives CSVYDRGRQETQYF. J is TRBJ2-5 and V is TRBV29-1, with TRBD1 identical over 8 bases. This CDR3 is built from 14 residues. Germline values: CDR1 SQVTM, CDR2 ANQGSEA. J gave up 1 base and V 6 bases, and 7 bases lay outside the gene matches.

V usage is TRBV7-8 and J usage is TRBJ2-7, with D perhaps TRBD1 (6 bases). V lost 5 bases to trimming and J lost 4 bases, with 12 bases between them. CDR3 length: 13 residues. Germline assignment: CDR1 SGHVS and CDR2 FQNEAQ. The CDR3 nucleotides read TGTGCCAGCAGCCCAAGGACAGCATACGAGCAGTACTTC. Protein: CASSPRTAYEQYF.

The chain has TRBV7-9 and TRBJ2-3, with 9 bases that match TRBD2. Germline CDR1 and CDR2: SEHNR and FQNEAQ (reference sequence). This CDR3 has 15 residues. Trimming removed 7 bases from V and 3 bases from J; junction bases left unmatched: 8. The CDR3 protein is CASTQGSGSTDTQYF. The CDR3 DNA follows: TGTGCCAGCACCCAGGGTAGCGGGAGTACAGATACGCAGTATTTT.

The rearrangement uses TRBV19 and TRBJ2-7, with TRBD1 as a possible D gene (6 bases). V lost 6 bases, J lost 2 bases, and 20 bases lay in between. The length of the CDR3 is 16 residues. Per germline, CDR1 LNHDA and CDR2 SQIVND (reference sequence). Here the CDR3 DNA reads TGTGCCAGTAGCACCAGAGGGGGTCCCCTCACCTACGAGCAGTACTTC. Amino acids: CASSTRGGPLTYEQYF.

V usage is TRBV19 and J usage is TRBJ2-1, with 9 bases identical to TRBD2. The CDR3 runs 17 residues. V trimming: 5 bases; J trimming: 7 bases; junction bases outside the gene matches: 15. Germline V gives CDR1 LNHDA, CDR2 SQIVND (reference sequence). In nucleotides, the CDR3 is TGTGCCAGTAGTTCGCCCATGGGCGGGAGGGCCACGAATGAGCAGTTCTTC. Its translation: CASSSPMGGRATNEQFF.